This T cell receptor (beta chain) was recovered during a study of synovial regulatory T cells in juvenile arthritis. Whole-study context: Six patients were on methotrexate and a few were untreated.

Produced via immunoSEQ multiplex PCR; TCRdb's table is partial and in-frame only. Here the sample table reports approximately 10,000 clones. What was sequenced was Treg cells from blood. As to subset: remaining (HLA-DR-negative) circulating blood Treg cells. The sequence was obtained from a donor between 2 and 29 years old with juvenile idiopathic arthritis.

CDR3 sequence: CASSLGRGQFF. The chain links TRBV28 to TRBJ2-1; TCRdb proposes TRBD1, but this gene call is untestable without DNA. Germline V gene lookup returns CDR1 MDHEN and CDR2 SYDVKM. The CDR3 length is 11 residues. Only the protein is on record.